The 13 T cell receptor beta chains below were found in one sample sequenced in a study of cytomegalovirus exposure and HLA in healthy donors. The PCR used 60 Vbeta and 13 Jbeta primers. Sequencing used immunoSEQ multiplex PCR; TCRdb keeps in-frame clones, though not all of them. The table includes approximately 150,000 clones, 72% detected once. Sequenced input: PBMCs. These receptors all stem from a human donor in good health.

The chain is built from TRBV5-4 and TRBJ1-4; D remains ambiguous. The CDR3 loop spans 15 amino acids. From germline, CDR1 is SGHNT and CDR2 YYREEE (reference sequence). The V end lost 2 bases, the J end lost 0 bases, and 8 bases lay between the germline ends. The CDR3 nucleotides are TGTGCCAGCAGCTTCGGAGTCCCAACTAATGAAAAACTGTTTTTT. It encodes CASSFGVPTNEKLFF.

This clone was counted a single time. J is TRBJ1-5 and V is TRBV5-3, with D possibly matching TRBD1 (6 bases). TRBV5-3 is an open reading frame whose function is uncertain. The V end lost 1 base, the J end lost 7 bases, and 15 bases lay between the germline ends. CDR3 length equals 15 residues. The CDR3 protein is CARSLTGLKLQPQHF. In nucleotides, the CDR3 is TGTGCCAGAAGCTTGACAGGGTTGAAGCTCCAGCCCCAGCATTTT.

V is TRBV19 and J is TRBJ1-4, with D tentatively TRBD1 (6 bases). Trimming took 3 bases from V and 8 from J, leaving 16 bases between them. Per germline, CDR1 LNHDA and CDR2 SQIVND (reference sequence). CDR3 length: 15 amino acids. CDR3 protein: CASSMRGALVEKLFF. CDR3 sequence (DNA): TGTGCCAGTAGTATGCGGGGGGCGCTGGTAGAAAAACTGTTTTTT.

Here the CDR3 DNA reads TGTGCCAGCGGAAGCGAGCGGGGGGTTGACACAGATACGCAGTATTTT. Translation: CASGSERGVDTDTQYF. V usage is TRBV9 and J usage is TRBJ2-3, with 9 bases lining up with TRBD2. The CDR3 has 16 amino acids. Per the germline V gene, CDR1 is SGDLS and CDR2 is YYNGEE. The ends lost 7 bases at V and 2 bases at J; junction bases unmatched: 11. Full variable domain (missing parts from reference TRBV9 and TRBJ2-3): DSGVTQTPKHLITATGQRVTLRCSPRSGDLSVYWYQQSLDQGLQFLIQYYNGEERAKGNILERFSAQQFPDLHSELNLSSLELGDSALYFCASGSERGVDTDTQYFGPGTRLTVL.

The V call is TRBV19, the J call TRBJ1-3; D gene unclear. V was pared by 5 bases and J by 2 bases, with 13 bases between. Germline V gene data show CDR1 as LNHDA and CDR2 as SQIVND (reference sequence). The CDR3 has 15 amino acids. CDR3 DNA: TGTGCCAGTAGTGAGGTCCTGAACCCTGGAAACACCATATATTTT. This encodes CASSEVLNPGNTIYF.

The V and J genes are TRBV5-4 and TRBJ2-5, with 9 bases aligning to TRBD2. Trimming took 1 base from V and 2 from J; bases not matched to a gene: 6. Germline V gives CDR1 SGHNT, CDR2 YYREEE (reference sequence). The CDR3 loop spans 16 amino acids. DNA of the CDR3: TGTGCCAGCAGCTTGCGGGGCGGGGGGGATCAAGAGACCCAGTACTTC. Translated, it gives CASSLRGGGDQETQYF.

This CDR3 reads CASSLYSSGTDTQYF. The CDR3 DNA reads TGCGCCAGCAGCTTGTACAGTTCTGGCACAGATACGCAGTATTTT. The chain uses TRBV5-1 and TRBJ2-3; D remains unclear. Per the germline V gene, CDR1 is SGHRS and CDR2 is YFSETQ. CDR3 length: 15 residues. V was trimmed by 1 base and J by 1 base, leaving 10 bases between them.

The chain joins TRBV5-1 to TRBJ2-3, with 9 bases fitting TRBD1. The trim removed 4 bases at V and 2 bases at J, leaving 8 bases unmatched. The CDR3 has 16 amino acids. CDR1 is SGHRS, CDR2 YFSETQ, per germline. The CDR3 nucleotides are TGCGCCAGCAGCCCAGGACAGGGGCCCCACACAGATACGCAGTATTTT. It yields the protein CASSPGQGPHTDTQYF. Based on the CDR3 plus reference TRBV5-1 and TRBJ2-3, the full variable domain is KAGVTQTPRYLIKTRGQQVTLSCSPISGHRSVSWYQQTPGQGLQFLFEYFSETQRNKGNFPGRFSGRQFSNSRSEMNVSTLELGDSALYLCASSPGQGPHTDTQYFGPGTRLTVL.

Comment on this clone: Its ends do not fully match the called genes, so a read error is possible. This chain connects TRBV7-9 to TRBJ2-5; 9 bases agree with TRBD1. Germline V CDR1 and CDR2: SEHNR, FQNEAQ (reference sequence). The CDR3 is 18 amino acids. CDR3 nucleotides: TGTTCCAGCAGCTTAGTCGGACAGGGGTTCACCTTTCAAGAGACCCAGTACTTC. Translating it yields CSSSLVGQGFTFQETQYF.

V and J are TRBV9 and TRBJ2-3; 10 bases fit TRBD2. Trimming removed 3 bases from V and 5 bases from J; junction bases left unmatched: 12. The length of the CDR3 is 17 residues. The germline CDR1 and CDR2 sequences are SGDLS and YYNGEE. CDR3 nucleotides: TGTGCCAGCAGCGCCCTACTCAGCGGGGGGGCAGGAGATACGCAGTATTTT. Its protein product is CASSALLSGGAGDTQYF.

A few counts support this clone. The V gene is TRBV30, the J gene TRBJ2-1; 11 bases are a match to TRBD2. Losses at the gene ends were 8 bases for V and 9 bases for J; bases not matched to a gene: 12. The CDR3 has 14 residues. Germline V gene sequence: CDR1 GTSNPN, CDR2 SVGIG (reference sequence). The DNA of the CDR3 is TGTGCCAGAACGAAACTAGCGGGGGAGGGTGAGCAGTTCTTC. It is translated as CARTKLAGEGEQFF.

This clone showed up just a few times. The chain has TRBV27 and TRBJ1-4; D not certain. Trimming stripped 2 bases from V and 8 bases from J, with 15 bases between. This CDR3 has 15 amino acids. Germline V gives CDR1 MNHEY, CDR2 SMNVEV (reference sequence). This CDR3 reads CASSLREPTGEKLFF. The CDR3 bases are TGTGCCAGCAGTTTACGGGAGCCTACGGGGGAAAAACTGTTTTTT.

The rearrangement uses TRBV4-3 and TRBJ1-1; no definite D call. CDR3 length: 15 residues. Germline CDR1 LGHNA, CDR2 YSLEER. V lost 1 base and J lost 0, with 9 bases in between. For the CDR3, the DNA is TGCGCCAGCAGCCAAGTATACAGAATGAACACTGAAGCTTTCTTT. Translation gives CASSQVYRMNTEAFF.